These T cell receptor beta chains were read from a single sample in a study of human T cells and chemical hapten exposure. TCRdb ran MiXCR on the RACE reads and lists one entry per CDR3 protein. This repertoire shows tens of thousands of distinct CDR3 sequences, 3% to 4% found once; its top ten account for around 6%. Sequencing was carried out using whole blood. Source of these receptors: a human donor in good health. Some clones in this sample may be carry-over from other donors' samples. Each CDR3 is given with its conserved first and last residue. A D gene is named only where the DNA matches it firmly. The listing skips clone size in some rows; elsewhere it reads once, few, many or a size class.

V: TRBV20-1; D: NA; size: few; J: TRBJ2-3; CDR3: CSAFASRQGTDTQYF; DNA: TGCAGTGCTTTTGCCTCTCGTCAAGGCACAGATACGCAGTATTTT
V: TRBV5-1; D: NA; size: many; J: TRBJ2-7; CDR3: CASSSYTYEQYF; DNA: TGCGCCAGCAGCTCTTATACCTACGAGCAGTACTTC
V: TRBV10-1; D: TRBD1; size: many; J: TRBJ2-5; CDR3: CASSGDRDTGEETQYF; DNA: TGCGCCAGCAGTGGGGACAGGGATACAGGAGAAGAGACCCAGTACTTC
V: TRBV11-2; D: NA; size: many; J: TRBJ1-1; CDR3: CASSLEGNTEAFF; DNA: TGTGCCAGCAGCTTAGAGGGAAACACTGAAGCTTTCTTT
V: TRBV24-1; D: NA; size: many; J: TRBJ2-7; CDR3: CATSGWGPDSYEQYF; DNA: TGTGCCACCAGTGGGTGGGGACCAGACTCCTACGAGCAGTACTTC
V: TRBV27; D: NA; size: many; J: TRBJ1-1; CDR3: CASSKSGGTHTEAFF; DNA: TGTGCCAGCTCAAAATCCGGGGGTACCCACACTGAAGCTTTCTTT
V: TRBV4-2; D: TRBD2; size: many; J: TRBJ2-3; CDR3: CASSAIAGSTDTQYF; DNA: TGTGCCAGCAGCGCAATAGCGGGCAGCACAGATACGCAGTATTTT
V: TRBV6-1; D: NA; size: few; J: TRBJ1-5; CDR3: CASSEVVRGPQHF; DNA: TGTGCCAGCAGTGAAGTTGTAAGGGGGCCCCAGCATTTT
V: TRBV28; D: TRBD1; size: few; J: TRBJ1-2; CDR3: CASSSGTGGHGYTF; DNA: TGTGCCAGCAGTTCCGGGACAGGGGGCCATGGCTACACCTTC
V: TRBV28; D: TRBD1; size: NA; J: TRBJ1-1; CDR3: CASSFTDRGNTEAFF; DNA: TGTGCCAGCAGTTTTACGGACAGGGGTAACACTGAAGCTTTCTTT
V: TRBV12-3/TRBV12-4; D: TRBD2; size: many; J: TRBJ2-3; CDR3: CASSFSGRADTQYF; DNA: TGTGCCAGCAGTTTCTCCGGGAGGGCTGATACGCAGTATTTT
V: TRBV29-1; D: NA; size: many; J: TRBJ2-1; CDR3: CSSWDISYNEQFF; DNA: TGCAGCTCCTGGGACATCTCCTACAATGAGCAGTTCTTC
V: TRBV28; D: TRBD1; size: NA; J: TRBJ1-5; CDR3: CASSLKGTGKSNQPQHF; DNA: TGTGCCAGCAGTTTAAAGGGGACAGGGAAAAGCAATCAGCCCCAGCATTTT
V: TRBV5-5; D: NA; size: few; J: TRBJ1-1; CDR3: CASSSRHNILTEAFF; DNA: TGTGCCAGCAGCTCAAGACACAATATTTTAACTGAAGCTTTCTTT
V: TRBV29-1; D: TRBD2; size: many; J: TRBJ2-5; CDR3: CSVGLAGGGETQYF; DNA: TGCAGCGTGGGACTAGCGGGAGGAGGGGAGACCCAGTACTTC
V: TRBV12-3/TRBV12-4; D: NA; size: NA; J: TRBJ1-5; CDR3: CASSLVGDQPQHF; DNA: TGTGCCAGCAGTTTGGTGGGTGATCAGCCCCAGCATTTT
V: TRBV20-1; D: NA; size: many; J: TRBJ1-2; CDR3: CSARQGYGYTF; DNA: TGCAGTGCTAGACAGGGGTATGGCTACACCTTC
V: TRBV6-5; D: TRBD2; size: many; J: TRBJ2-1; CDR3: CASSRGSNEQFF; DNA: TGTGCCAGCAGCCGCGGGAGTAATGAGCAGTTCTTC
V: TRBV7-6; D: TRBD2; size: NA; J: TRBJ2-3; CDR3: CASSLRSSGRIGDTQYF; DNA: TGTGCCAGCAGCTTAAGGTCTAGCGGGAGGATCGGAGATACGCAGTATTTT
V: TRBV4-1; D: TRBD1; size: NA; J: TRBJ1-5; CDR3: CASSHGQGSMPQHF; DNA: TGCGCCAGCAGCCACGGACAGGGGAGTATGCCCCAGCATTTT
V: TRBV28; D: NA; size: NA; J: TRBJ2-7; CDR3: CASSPPGIYEQYF; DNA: TGTGCCAGCAGTCCTCCTGGCATCTACGAGCAGTACTTC
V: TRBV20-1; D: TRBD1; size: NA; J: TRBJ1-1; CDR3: CSARDNRGIGYTEAFF; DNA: TGCAGTGCTAGAGACAACAGGGGGATAGGGTACACTGAAGCTTTCTTT
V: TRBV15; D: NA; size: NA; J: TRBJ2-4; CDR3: CATSRVRREKNIQYF; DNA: TGTGCCACCAGCAGAGTCAGGAGGGAAAAAAACATTCAGTACTTC
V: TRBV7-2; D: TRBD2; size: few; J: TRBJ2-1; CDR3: CASSLLAGNYNEQFF; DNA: TGTGCCAGCAGCTTATTAGCGGGGAACTACAATGAGCAGTTCTTC
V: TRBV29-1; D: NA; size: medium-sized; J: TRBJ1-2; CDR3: CSTGQDYGYTF; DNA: TGCAGTACCGGGCAGGACTATGGCTACACCTTC
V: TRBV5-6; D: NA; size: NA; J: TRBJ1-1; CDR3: CASSLDMWGERSTEAFF; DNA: TGTGCCAGCAGCTTGGATATGTGGGGGGAAAGGAGCACTGAAGCTTTCTTT
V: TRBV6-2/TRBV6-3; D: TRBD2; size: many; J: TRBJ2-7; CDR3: CASSYPTSGGSYEQYF; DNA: TGTGCCAGCAGTTACCCGACTAGCGGGGGATCCTACGAGCAGTACTTC
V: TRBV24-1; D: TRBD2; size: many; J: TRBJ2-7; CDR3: CATSDSGSSYEQYF; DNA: TGTGCCACCAGTGATAGCGGGAGCTCCTACGAGCAGTACTTC
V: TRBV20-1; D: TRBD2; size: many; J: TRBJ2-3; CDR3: CSARELAGVPQYF; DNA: TGCAGTGCTAGAGAACTAGCGGGAGTACCGCAGTATTTT